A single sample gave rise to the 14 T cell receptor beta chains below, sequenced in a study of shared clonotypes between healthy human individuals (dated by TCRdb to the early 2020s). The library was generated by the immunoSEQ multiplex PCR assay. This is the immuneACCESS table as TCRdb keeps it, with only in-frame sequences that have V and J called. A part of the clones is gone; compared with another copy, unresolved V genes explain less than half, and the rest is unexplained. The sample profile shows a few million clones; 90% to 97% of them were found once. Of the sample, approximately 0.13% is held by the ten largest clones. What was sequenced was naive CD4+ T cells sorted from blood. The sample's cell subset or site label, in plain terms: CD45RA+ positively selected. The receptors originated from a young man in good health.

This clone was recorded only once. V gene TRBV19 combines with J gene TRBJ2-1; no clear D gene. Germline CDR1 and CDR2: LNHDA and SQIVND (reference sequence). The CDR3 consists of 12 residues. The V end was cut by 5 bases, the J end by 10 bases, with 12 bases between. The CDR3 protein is CASSPRVEEQFF. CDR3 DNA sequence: TGTGCCAGTAGTCCAAGGGTGGAGGAGCAGTTCTTC.

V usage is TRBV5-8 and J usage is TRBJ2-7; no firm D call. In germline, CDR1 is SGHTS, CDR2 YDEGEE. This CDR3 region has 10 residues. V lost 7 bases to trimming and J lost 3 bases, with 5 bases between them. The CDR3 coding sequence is TGTGCCAGCGCTATCTACGAGCAGTACTTC. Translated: CASAIYEQYF.

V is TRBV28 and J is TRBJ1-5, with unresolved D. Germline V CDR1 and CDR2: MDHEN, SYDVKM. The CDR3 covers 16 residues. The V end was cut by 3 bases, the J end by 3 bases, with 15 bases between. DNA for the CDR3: TGTGCCAGCAGTTTTCTGACGCGGTTTTTCAATCAGCCCCAGCATTTT. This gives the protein CASSFLTRFFNQPQHF. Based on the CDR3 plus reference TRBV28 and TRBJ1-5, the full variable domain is DVKVTQSSRYLVKRTGEKVFLECVQDMDHENMFWYRQDPGLGLRLIYFSYDVKMKEKGDIPEGYSVSREKKERFSLILESASTNQTSMYLCASSFLTRFFNQPQHFGDGTRLSIL.

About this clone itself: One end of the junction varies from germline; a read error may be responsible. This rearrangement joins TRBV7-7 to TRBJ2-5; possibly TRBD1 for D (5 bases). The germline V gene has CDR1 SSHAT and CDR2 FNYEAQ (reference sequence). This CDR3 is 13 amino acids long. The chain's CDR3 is CASSLLGVETQYF. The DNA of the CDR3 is TGTGCTAGCAGCTTATTAGGGGTGGAGACCCAGTACTTC.

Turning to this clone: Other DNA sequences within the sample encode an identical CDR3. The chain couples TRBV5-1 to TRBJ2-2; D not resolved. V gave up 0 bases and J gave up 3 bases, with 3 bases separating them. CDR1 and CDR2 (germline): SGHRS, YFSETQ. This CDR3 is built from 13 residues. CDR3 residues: CASSLGDTGELFF. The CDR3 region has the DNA TGCGCCAGCAGCTTGGGAGACACCGGGGAGCTGTTTTTT.

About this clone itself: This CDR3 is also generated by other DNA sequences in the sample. The CDR3 reads CASSEGQGYGYTF. The DNA of the CDR3 is TGTGCCAGCTCGGAGGGACAGGGCTATGGCTACACCTTC. The J gene is TRBJ1-2, the V gene TRBV18, with TRBD1 matching over 9 bases. This CDR3 has 13 amino acids. The germline V gene encodes CDR1 KGHSH and CDR2 LQKENI. Germline trimming cut 6 bases from V and 4 bases from J; bases unmatched to any gene: 3.

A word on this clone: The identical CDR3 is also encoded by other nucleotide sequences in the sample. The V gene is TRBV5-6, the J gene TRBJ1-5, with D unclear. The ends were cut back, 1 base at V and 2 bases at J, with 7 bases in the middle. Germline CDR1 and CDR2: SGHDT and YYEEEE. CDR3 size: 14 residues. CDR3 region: CASSLWGGNQPQHF. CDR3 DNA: TGTGCCAGCAGCTTGTGGGGAGGCAATCAGCCCCAGCATTTT.

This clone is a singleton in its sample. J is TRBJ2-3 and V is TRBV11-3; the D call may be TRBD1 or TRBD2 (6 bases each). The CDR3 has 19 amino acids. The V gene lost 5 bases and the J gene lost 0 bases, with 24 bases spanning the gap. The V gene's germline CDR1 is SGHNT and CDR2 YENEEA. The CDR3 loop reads CASSPGGGYSGPSTDTQYF. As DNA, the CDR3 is TGTGCCAGCAGCCCCGGAGGGGGATATAGCGGACCTAGCACAGATACGCAGTATTTT.

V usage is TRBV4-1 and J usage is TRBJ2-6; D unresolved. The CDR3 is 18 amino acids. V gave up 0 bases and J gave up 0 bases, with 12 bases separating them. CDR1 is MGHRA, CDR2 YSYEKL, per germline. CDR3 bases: TGCGCCAGCAGCCAAGAGTCACCGATGAGCTCTGGGGCCAACGTCCTGACTTTC. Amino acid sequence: CASSQESPMSSGANVLTF.

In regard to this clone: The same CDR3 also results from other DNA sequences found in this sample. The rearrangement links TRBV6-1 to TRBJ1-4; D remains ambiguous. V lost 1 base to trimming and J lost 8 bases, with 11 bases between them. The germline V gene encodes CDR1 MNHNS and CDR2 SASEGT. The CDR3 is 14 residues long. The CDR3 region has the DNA TGTGCCAGCAGTGAAGGGGGAAGAGGGGAAAAACTGTTTTTT. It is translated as CASSEGGRGEKLFF.

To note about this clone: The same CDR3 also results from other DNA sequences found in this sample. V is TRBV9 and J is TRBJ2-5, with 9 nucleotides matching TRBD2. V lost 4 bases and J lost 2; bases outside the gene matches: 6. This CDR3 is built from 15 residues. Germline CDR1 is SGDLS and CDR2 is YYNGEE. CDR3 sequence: CASSISGGSQETQYF. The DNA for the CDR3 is TGTGCCAGCAGCATTAGCGGGGGCTCTCAAGAGACCCAGTACTTC.

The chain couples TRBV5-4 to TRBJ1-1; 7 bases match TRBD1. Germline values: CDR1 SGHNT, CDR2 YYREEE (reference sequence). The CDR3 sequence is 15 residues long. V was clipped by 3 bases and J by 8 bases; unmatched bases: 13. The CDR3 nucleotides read TGTGCCAGCAGCTCAGGACAGGTGGGGGGTTTAGAAGCTTTCTTT. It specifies CASSSGQVGGLEAFF.

Here the CDR3 DNA reads TGCGCCAGCAGCCGCGGGATCCTGGCGGGAGGAACCTACGAGCAGTACTTC. Amino acids: CASSRGILAGGTYEQYF. The chain recombines TRBV4-1 with TRBJ2-7; 8 bases are a match to TRBD2. CDR3 length: 17 amino acids. The germline gives CDR1 MGHRA, CDR2 YSYEKL. The V and J ends lost 4 bases and 2 bases, in that order; junction bases with no gene match: 13.

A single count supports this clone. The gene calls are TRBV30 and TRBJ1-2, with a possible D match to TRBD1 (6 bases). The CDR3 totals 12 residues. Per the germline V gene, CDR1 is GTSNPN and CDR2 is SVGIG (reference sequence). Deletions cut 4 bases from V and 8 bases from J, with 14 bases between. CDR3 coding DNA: TGTGCCTGGACCACAACAGGGCTGGGCTACACCTTC. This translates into CAWTTTGLGYTF.